Listed here are 29 T cell receptor beta chains from one sample, sequenced in a study of Ad26.COV2.S vaccination and SARS-CoV-2 variants. Sequencing used immunoSEQ multiplex PCR; TCRdb keeps in-frame clones, though not all of them. This sample carries fewer than 900,000 clones, approximately 88% of them seen once, and the ten largest clones take 1.5%. Treatment reported: roughly 18 received Ad26.COV2.S at low or high dose, single or two shots; about five received placebo; per-sample allocation not given. Samples were taken on day 63 after the first vaccine or placebo injection. Source: peripheral blood, taken in a trial of Ad26.COV2.S vaccine versus placebo. All receptors come from a person between 18 and 65 years old who received the Ad26.COV2.S COVID-19 vaccine or a placebo.

The J gene is TRBJ2-1, the V gene TRBV19; TRBD2 aligns across 7 bases. This CDR3 region has 14 residues. CDR1 and CDR2 from the germline V gene are LNHDA and SQIVND (reference sequence). With V trimmed by 3 bases and J by 5 bases, 4 bases remained unmatched. CDR3 DNA sequence: TGTGCCAGTAGTATGCCGCGGGAGCACAATGAGCAGTTCTTC. As protein: CASSMPREHNEQFF.

The V and J genes are TRBV19 and TRBJ2-7, with 9 bases matching TRBD1. The trim removed 5 bases at V and 4 bases at J, leaving 12 bases unmatched. The germline gives CDR1 LNHDA, CDR2 SQIVND (reference sequence). The CDR3 consists of 16 residues. CDR3 coding DNA: TGTGCCAGTAGTGAGGGGGACGGGACAGGGCAATACGAGCAGTACTTC. This translates into CASSEGDGTGQYEQYF.

This clone was picked up one time. This chain uses TRBV11-2 with TRBJ2-1, with D unresolved. The CDR3 consists of 12 residues. Between the trimmed V and J ends, which lost 0 bases and 12 bases, there was a span of 9 bases. In germline, CDR1 is SGHAT, CDR2 FQNNGV. The CDR3 DNA reads TGTGCCAGCAGCTTAGAAGGAGCTTCGCAGTTCTTC. Residues: CASSLEGASQFF.

This clone was observed a handful of times. V and J are TRBV10-2 and TRBJ1-2; tentatively, D is TRBD1 (6 bases). CDR3 size: 15 residues. Per the germline V gene, CDR1 is WSHSY and CDR2 is SAAADI. V lost 8 bases and J lost 4, with 20 bases in between. CDR3 sequence reads: CASGYDSGEGYGYTF. The CDR3 region has the DNA TGCGCCAGCGGATACGATTCAGGGGAGGGCTATGGCTACACCTTC.

This clone was recorded only once. The V and J genes are TRBV6-5 and TRBJ2-1, with 7 bases lining up with TRBD1. Germline CDR1 reads MNHEY; CDR2 reads SVGAGI. V dropped 8 bases and J dropped 5; count of bases not matched to a gene: 12. This CDR3 has 15 amino acids. CDR3 in amino acids: CASYGRDRSNNEQFF. The CDR3 DNA follows: TGTGCCAGCTATGGCCGGGACAGATCAAACAATGAGCAGTTCTTC.

The chain links TRBV4-2 to TRBJ2-1; TRBD2 matches 9 bases. Trimming at V came to 0 bases and at J to 7 bases, leaving 7 bases not matched to a gene. Germline V CDR1 and CDR2: LGHNA, YNFKEQ. This CDR3 has 16 amino acids. The CDR3 region is CASSQDWVAGVNEQFF. CDR3 in DNA: TGTGCCAGCAGCCAAGATTGGGTAGCGGGAGTGAATGAGCAGTTCTTC.

Note on this clone: Other DNA sequences in the same sample also yield this CDR3. The chain recombines TRBV9 with TRBJ2-2; 9 nucleotides agree with TRBD1. V shed 2 bases and J 4 bases; nucleotides not matched to a gene: 3. This CDR3 comprises 15 residues. Per germline, CDR1 SGDLS and CDR2 YYNGEE. The DNA of the CDR3 is TGTGCCAGCAGCGTCCGGACAGGGGTCACCGGGGAGCTGTTTTTT. Translated, it gives CASSVRTGVTGELFF.

This chain links TRBV11-2 with TRBJ1-3; a possible D gene is TRBD1 (6 bases). The CDR3 length is 14 residues. CDR1 is SGHAT and CDR2 is FQNNGV in the germline V gene. Trimming left V 5 bases short and J 3 bases short, with 11 bases between. For the CDR3, the DNA is TGTGCCAGCAGCCCCGGGACAAATGGAAACACCATATATTTT. Encoded protein: CASSPGTNGNTIYF.

The chain couples TRBV6-5 to TRBJ1-1; 10 nucleotides line up with TRBD1. The CDR3 sequence is 13 residues long. V shed 6 bases and J 8 bases; nucleotides not matched to a gene: 6. CDR1 is MNHEY, CDR2 SVGAGI, per germline. The CDR3 sequence is CASSPTGGPEAFF. As DNA, the CDR3 is TGTGCCAGCAGCCCGACAGGGGGCCCAGAAGCTTTCTTT.

This chain joins TRBV4-3 and TRBJ2-3, with D possibly matching TRBD1 (6 bases). Trimming took off 0 bases at V and 6 bases at J, with 7 bases between the two ends. This CDR3 is built from 13 residues. Germline V gene sequence: CDR1 LGHNA, CDR2 YSLEER. CDR3 sequence reads: CASSQDRGDTQYF. CDR3 DNA: TGCGCCAGCAGCCAAGATAGGGGGGATACGCAGTATTTT.

The CDR3 reads CAWARGQGRGEQYF. Here the CDR3 DNA reads TGTGCCTGGGCCAGGGGACAGGGGCGTGGGGAGCAGTACTTC. The V call is TRBV30, the J call TRBJ2-7; 10 nucleotides match TRBD1. Trimming cost V 5 bases and J 7 bases; bases outside gene matches: 11. The germline V gene encodes CDR1 GTSNPN and CDR2 SVGIG (reference sequence). This CDR3 region has 14 residues.

This clone has just one count. This chain links TRBV7-8 with TRBJ1-1; D is undetermined. CDR3 length: 16 amino acids. Germline lookup yields CDR1 SGHVS and CDR2 FQNEAQ. The V gene lost 1 base and the J gene lost 0 bases, with 12 bases spanning the gap. DNA of the CDR3: TGTGCCAGCAGCTTAGGTATAGGCAGCATGAACACTGAAGCTTTCTTT. Amino acids: CASSLGIGSMNTEAFF.

This clone showed up just once. This chain links TRBV5-1 with TRBJ2-3; D is possibly TRBD2 (6 bases). Looked up from germline, CDR1 is SGHRS and CDR2 is YFSETQ. V was trimmed by 0 bases and J by 6 bases, leaving 17 bases between them. The CDR3 has 16 residues. The CDR3 sequence is CASSLASIGSPDTQYF. DNA for the CDR3: TGCGCCAGCAGCTTGGCGTCGATCGGGAGCCCGGATACGCAGTATTTT.

V is TRBV4-3 and J is TRBJ1-6; perhaps TRBD1 as D (5 bases). With 0 bases removed from V and 19 bases from J, the gap between germline ends came to 19 bases. There are 14 residues in the CDR3. CDR1 LGHNA and CDR2 YSLEER come from the germline V gene. CDR3 in DNA: TGCGCCAGCAGCCAAGAGAGGGGTGGGGTCCAGGTGCACTTT. Its translation is CASSQERGGVQVHF.

V gene TRBV7-2 combines with J gene TRBJ2-4; 8 positions match TRBD2. The CDR3 is 17 residues long. The V segment lost 2 bases and the J segment 0 bases; nucleotides outside the gene matches: 6. The germline V gene has CDR1 SGHTA and CDR2 FQGNSA. The CDR3 sequence: CASSLFQTSEAKNIQYF. DNA of the CDR3: TGTGCCAGCAGCTTATTCCAGACTAGCGAAGCCAAAAACATTCAGTACTTC. Based on the CDR3 plus reference TRBV7-2 and TRBJ2-4, the full variable domain is GAGVSQSPSNKVTEKGKDVELRCDPISGHTALYWYRQSLGQGLEFLIYFQGNSAPDKSGLPSDRFSAERTGGSVSTLTIQRTQQEDSAVYLCASSLFQTSEAKNIQYFGAGTRLSVL.

The chain carries TRBV12-3 or TRBV12-4 and TRBJ1-5; tentative D call: TRBD1 (5 bases). Trimming took off 8 bases at V and 7 bases at J, with 15 bases between the two ends. There are 13 residues in the CDR3. In DNA form, the CDR3 reads TGTGCCAGCGGCTTACAGGAGAGGCAGCCCCAGCATTTT. Protein product: CASGLQERQPQHF.

The chain is built from TRBV2 and TRBJ2-1; D is possibly TRBD2 (7 bases). The CDR3 has 15 amino acids. The germline V gene encodes CDR1 SNHLY and CDR2 FYNNEI. V gave up 7 bases and J gave up 5 bases, with 18 bases separating them. CDR3 sequence reads: CASTVRGAGHNEQFF. DNA of the CDR3: TGTGCCAGCACAGTTCGGGGGGCCGGACACAATGAGCAGTTCTTC.

The chain uses TRBV9 and TRBJ2-5, with 7 bases fitting TRBD2. Germline values: CDR1 SGDLS, CDR2 YYNGEE. The CDR3 is made up of 13 amino acids. The junction had 5 bases not matched to a gene; V was cut back by 4 bases and J by 5 bases. The CDR3 sequence is CASSRTSLETQYF. For the CDR3, the DNA is TGTGCCAGCAGCCGGACTAGTTTGGAGACCCAGTACTTC.

This chain links TRBV20-1 with TRBJ1-6; D call uncertain. V lost 3 bases to trimming and J lost 10 bases, with 13 bases between them. Germline V gene lookup returns CDR1 DFQATT and CDR2 SNEGSKA (reference sequence). The CDR3 is 13 residues long. The chain's CDR3 is CSASGVDSSPLHF. Written as DNA, the CDR3 is TGCAGTGCTAGTGGGGTAGACTCGTCACCCCTCCACTTT.

The J gene is TRBJ2-7, the V gene TRBV5-6; unclear D gene. Germline CDR1 and CDR2: SGHDT and YYEEEE. The CDR3 has 14 residues. V lost 0 bases to trimming and J lost 4 bases, with 11 bases between them. Here the CDR3 reads CASSLAWGKYEQYF. For the CDR3, the DNA is TGTGCCAGCAGCTTGGCCTGGGGAAAATACGAGCAGTACTTC.

Notes on this clone: Other DNA sequences in this sample translate to the same CDR3. The rearrangement links TRBV10-3 to TRBJ2-5; the D gene is possibly TRBD1 (6 bases). V shed 0 bases and J shed 2 bases, with 7 bases lying between them. Germline V gives CDR1 ENHRY, CDR2 SYGVKD. The CDR3 is made up of 14 amino acids. The CDR3 protein is CAISESQGQETQYF. The CDR3 DNA follows: TGTGCCATCAGTGAGTCACAGGGACAAGAGACCCAGTACTTC.

The V gene is TRBV5-8, the J gene TRBJ2-7; possible D gene TRBD1, 6 bases. This CDR3 is built from 13 residues. Germline loops: CDR1 SGHTS, CDR2 YDEGEE. Trimming left V 2 bases short and J 4 bases short, with 10 bases between. The CDR3: CASSFGTSYEQYF. In nucleotides, the CDR3 is TGTGCCAGCAGCTTTGGGACATCGTACGAGCAGTACTTC.

This clone was seen a handful of times. The chain employs TRBV24-1 and TRBJ2-2; tentative D call: TRBD1 (6 bases). The V end was cut by 6 bases, the J end by 5 bases, with 12 bases between. The CDR3 loop spans 14 amino acids. Germline CDR1 is KGHDR and CDR2 is SFDVKD. In nucleotides, the CDR3 is TGTGCCACCAGTATGGGGGCAGAAACCGGGGAGCTGTTTTTT. Translating gives CATSMGAETGELFF.

The chain is built from TRBV30 and TRBJ1-2; D unresolved. This CDR3 region has 14 residues. V was clipped by 0 bases and J by 0 bases, with 8 bases between them. In germline, CDR1 is GTSNPN, CDR2 SVGIG (reference sequence). The CDR3 bases are TGTGCCTGGAGTGTCACCAGTTCTAACTATGGCTACACCTTC. Translated: CAWSVTSSNYGYTF.

The gene calls are TRBV5-1 and TRBJ1-1; the match to TRBD1 covers 7 bases. This CDR3 region has 15 residues. The V and J ends lost 6 bases and 0 bases, in that order; junction bases with no gene match: 8. In germline, CDR1 is SGHRS, CDR2 YFSETQ. The CDR3 sequence: CASTRRGGMNTEAFF. CDR3 DNA: TGCGCCAGCACAAGGCGAGGGGGCATGAACACTGAAGCTTTCTTT. The full variable domain, rest sourced from reference TRBV5-1 and TRBJ1-1, is KAGVTQTPRYLIKTRGQQVTLSCSPISGHRSVSWYQQTPGQGLQFLFEYFSETQRNKGNFPGRFSGRQFSNSRSEMNVSTLELGDSALYLCASTRRGGMNTEAFFGQGTRLTVV.

The gene calls are TRBV13 and TRBJ2-7, with D unresolved. From germline, CDR1 is PRHDT and CDR2 FYEKMQ (reference sequence). Trimming pared 7 bases from V and 2 bases from J, leaving 15 bases between. The CDR3 is made up of 14 amino acids. The CDR3 region has the DNA TGTGCCAGCACCACTGGACGTTCCGCCTACGAGCAGTACTTC. Amino acid sequence: CASTTGRSAYEQYF.

J is TRBJ2-5 and V is TRBV5-6; D is possibly TRBD2 (6 bases). The germline CDR1 and CDR2 sequences are SGHDT and YYEEEE. Trimming took off 3 bases at V and 5 bases at J, with 17 bases between the two ends. The CDR3 sequence is 15 residues long. The CDR3 reads CASSSERGRWETQYF. The CDR3 nucleotides read TGTGCCAGCAGCTCAGAACGGGGGAGATGGGAGACCCAGTACTTC.

The chain couples TRBV6-5 to TRBJ2-6, with TRBD1 matching over 7 bases. This CDR3 region has 16 residues. Per the germline V gene, CDR1 is MNHEY and CDR2 is SVGAGI. Germline trimming cut 2 bases from V and 4 bases from J; bases unmatched to any gene: 5. In DNA, the CDR3 is TGTGCCAGCAGTTACCGGACAGGCGGCGGGGCCAACGTCCTGACTTTC. Translation: CASSYRTGGGANVLTF.

CDR3 DNA: TGTGCCAGCAGCTTGCCGCTCCGCACAGATACGCAGTATTTT. Protein sequence: CASSLPLRTDTQYF. The chain uses TRBV7-2 and TRBJ2-3; D gene ambiguous. Germline V gene lookup returns CDR1 SGHTA and CDR2 FQGNSA. This CDR3 contains 14 residues. Deletions cut 3 bases from V and 1 base from J, with 8 bases between.